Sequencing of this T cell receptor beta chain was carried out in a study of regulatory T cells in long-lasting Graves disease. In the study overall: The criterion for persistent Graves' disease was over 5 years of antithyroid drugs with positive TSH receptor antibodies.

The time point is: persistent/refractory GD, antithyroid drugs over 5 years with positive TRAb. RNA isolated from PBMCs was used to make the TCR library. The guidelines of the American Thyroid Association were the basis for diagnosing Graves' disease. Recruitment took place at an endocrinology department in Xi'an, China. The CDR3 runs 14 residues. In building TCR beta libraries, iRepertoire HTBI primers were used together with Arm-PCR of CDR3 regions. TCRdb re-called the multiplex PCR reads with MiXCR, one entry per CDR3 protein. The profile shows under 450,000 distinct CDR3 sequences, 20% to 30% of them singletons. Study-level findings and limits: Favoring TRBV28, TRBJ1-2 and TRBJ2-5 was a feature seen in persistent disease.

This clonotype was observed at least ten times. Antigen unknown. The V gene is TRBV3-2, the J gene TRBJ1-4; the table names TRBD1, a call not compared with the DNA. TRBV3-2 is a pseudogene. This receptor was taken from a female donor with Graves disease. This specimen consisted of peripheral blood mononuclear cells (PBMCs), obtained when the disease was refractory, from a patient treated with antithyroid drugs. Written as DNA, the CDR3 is TGTGCCAGCAGCCAAGGGAGGGGGCATGAAAAACTGTTTTTT. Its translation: CASSQGRGHEKLFF.